The 16 T cell receptor beta chains listed next were all sequenced from one sample in a study of PD-1 blockade in classical Hodgkin lymphoma. Sequencing was performed with immunoSEQ multiplex PCR; in TCRdb, only in-frame clones are kept and a portion is missing. The data hold about 28,000 clones, with less than 90% observed a single time. There was relapse after autologous stem cell transplantation in every patient, and there was variation in brentuximab vedotin exposure. The input for sequencing was peripheral blood mononuclear cells (PBMCs), taken before the second cycle of nivolumab. These receptor sequences come from a human donor with classical Hodgkin lymphoma.

The rearrangement uses TRBV7-9 and TRBJ2-1; 7 bases align to TRBD1. The germline V gene encodes CDR1 SEHNR and CDR2 FQNEAQ (reference sequence). The CDR3 loop spans 15 amino acids. The J segment lost 2 bases and the V segment lost 5 bases, leaving 6 bases of the junction unmatched. CDR3: CASSHRDRAYNEQFF. In nucleotides, the CDR3 is TGTGCCAGCAGCCACCGGGACAGAGCCTACAATGAGCAGTTCTTC. Together with reference TRBV7-9 and TRBJ2-1, the CDR3 gives the full variable domain: DTGVSQNPRHKITKRGQNVTFRCDPISEHNRLYWYRQTLGQGPEFLTYFQNEAQLEKSRLLSDRFSAERPKGSFSTLEIQRTEQGDSAMYLCASSHRDRAYNEQFFGPGTRLTVL.

The chain carries TRBV27 and TRBJ1-6; 9 bases match TRBD1. This CDR3 has 16 residues. Trimming removed 6 bases from V and 9 bases from J; junction bases left unmatched: 12. Germline values: CDR1 MNHEY, CDR2 SMNVEV (reference sequence). The CDR3 region has the DNA TGTGCCAGCAGCTCCGGCACCTCGACAGGGGGTTCACCCCTCCACTTT. Translation gives CASSSGTSTGGSPLHF.

The chain recombines TRBV28 with TRBJ1-2; D remains ambiguous. Looked up from germline, CDR1 is MDHEN and CDR2 is SYDVKM. The germline V and J ends were trimmed by 4 bases and 5 bases, with 5 bases remaining between them. This CDR3 is built from 11 residues. CDR3 sequence (DNA): TGTGCCAGCAGTTCTGTTTATGGCTACACCTTC. It codes for CASSSVYGYTF.

This clone was observed a few times. The V gene is TRBV7-9, the J gene TRBJ2-5; D is perhaps TRBD2 (6 bases). The CDR3 contains 15 residues. The V gene's germline CDR1 is SEHNR and CDR2 FQNEAQ (reference sequence). The V end was cut by 5 bases, the J end by 1 base, with 14 bases between. This CDR3 is CASSHGPSVQETQYF. DNA of the CDR3: TGTGCCAGCAGCCATGGGCCTAGCGTCCAAGAGACCCAGTACTTC.

This clone was seen once. J is TRBJ2-5 and V is TRBV5-1, with 7 bases lining up with TRBD1. CDR3 length equals 16 residues. J lost 3 bases, V lost 0 bases, and 8 bases had no gene match. CDR1 SGHRS and CDR2 YFSETQ come from the germline V gene. The CDR3 here is CASSLGTGTGKETQYF. CDR3 in DNA: TGCGCCAGCAGCTTGGGGACAGGAACGGGAAAAGAGACCCAGTACTTC.

This clone was detected a few times. This chain links TRBV7-6 with TRBJ1-3, with 8 positions matching TRBD1. The CDR3 is 15 residues long. V dropped 5 bases and J dropped 0; count of bases not matched to a gene: 3. Per germline, CDR1 SGHVS and CDR2 FNYEAQ. CDR3 protein: CASSQDRGSGNTIYF. Here the CDR3 DNA reads TGTGCCAGCAGCCAAGACAGGGGCTCTGGAAACACCATATATTTT.

This clone was detected once. The chain joins TRBV19 to TRBJ2-5; TRBD1 matches at 9 bases. This CDR3 is built from 14 residues. Losses at the gene ends were 9 bases for V and 5 bases for J; bases not matched to a gene: 10. Germline V gene sequence: CDR1 LNHDA, CDR2 SQIVND (reference sequence). As DNA, the CDR3 is TGTGCCAGCAACAGGGGGCGCATATCGGAGACCCAGTACTTC. Protein sequence: CASNRGRISETQYF. Using reference TRBV19 and TRBJ2-5 for the parts outside the CDR3, the full variable domain is DGGITQSPKYLFRKEGQNVTLSCEQNLNHDAMYWYRQDPGQGLRLIYYSQIVNDFQKGDIAEGYSVSREKKESFPLTVTSAQKNPTAFYLCASNRGRISETQYFGPGTRLLVL.

The rearrangement uses TRBV6-1 and TRBJ2-7, with D possibly being TRBD1 or TRBD2 (5 bases each). Germline V gene sequence: CDR1 MNHNS, CDR2 SASEGT. With 5 bases removed from V and 7 bases from J, the gap between germline ends came to 21 bases. The CDR3 runs to 15 residues. The CDR3 loop reads CASSPNPGNWGEQYV. Here the CDR3 DNA reads TGTGCCAGCAGTCCAAATCCCGGGAATTGGGGGGAGCAGTACGTC.

The genes are TRBV6-5 and TRBJ1-2; D is undetermined. CDR1 is MNHEY and CDR2 is SVGAGI in the germline V gene. This CDR3 spans 13 amino acids. Trimming shortened V by 4 bases and J by 6 bases, and 12 bases separated the two germline ends. The CDR3: CASSFNAVDGYTF. CDR3 DNA sequence: TGTGCCAGCAGTTTTAATGCAGTGGATGGCTACACCTTC.

The V call is TRBV6-1, the J call TRBJ1-1; D is uncertain. The V gene's germline CDR1 is MNHNS and CDR2 SASEGT. V was trimmed by 6 bases and J by 7 bases, leaving 9 bases between them. The CDR3 is 11 amino acids. CDR3 in DNA: TGTGCCAGCAGCCCGGCGGGTGAAGCTTTCTTT. Amino acid sequence: CASSPAGEAFF.

The V gene is TRBV5-6, the J gene TRBJ2-4; TRBD1 agrees at 10 bases. CDR3 length equals 18 residues. Germline V gives CDR1 SGHDT, CDR2 YYEEEE. J gave up 1 base and V 2 bases, and 9 bases lay outside the gene matches. In DNA form, the CDR3 reads TGTGCCAGCAGCTTAAACCGGGACAGGGGCCGGGCCAAAAACATTCAGTACTTC. Its protein product is CASSLNRDRGRAKNIQYF.

This chain joins TRBV29-1 and TRBJ1-1; TRBD1 aligns across 8 bases. The germline V gene has CDR1 SQVTM and CDR2 ANQGSEA. This CDR3 comprises 14 residues. Trimming removed 7 bases from V and 5 bases from J; junction bases left unmatched: 12. The CDR3 here is CSGAGGQGWTEAFF. The CDR3 DNA reads as TGCAGCGGCGCAGGAGGACAGGGATGGACTGAAGCTTTCTTT.

V gene TRBV27 combines with J gene TRBJ2-3; D might be TRBD1 (6 bases). Germline V gene lookup returns CDR1 MNHEY and CDR2 SMNVEV (reference sequence). V lost 5 bases and J lost 0, with 21 bases in between. The CDR3 is made up of 18 amino acids. The CDR3 protein is CASSLRLGWTASTDTQYF. The CDR3 DNA reads as TGTGCCAGCAGTCTTCGACTGGGATGGACAGCTAGCACAGATACGCAGTATTTT.

This clone was observed a single time. The chain uses TRBV6-1 and TRBJ1-5; D unclear. CDR3 length: 10 residues. Germline-derived CDR1 and CDR2 are MNHNS and SASEGT. V lost 4 bases, J lost 11 bases, and 6 bases lay in between. The chain's CDR3 is CASSAGAQHF. CDR3 nucleotides: TGTGCCAGCAGTGCTGGGGCCCAGCATTTT.

This chain connects TRBV28 to TRBJ1-2; 9 nucleotides match TRBD1. This CDR3 comprises 15 residues. The germline V gene has CDR1 MDHEN and CDR2 SYDVKM. V shed 5 bases and J 2 bases; nucleotides not matched to a gene: 6. The CDR3: CASSQFGTGNYGYTF. The DNA for the CDR3 is TGTGCCAGCAGTCAATTCGGGACAGGGAACTATGGCTACACCTTC.

The J gene is TRBJ1-2, the V gene TRBV28; D gene uncertain. Germline V lookup: CDR1 MDHEN, CDR2 SYDVKM. The CDR3 length is 14 residues. V lost 6 bases, J lost 5 bases, and 16 bases lay in between. CDR3 amino acids: CASSQGPPGYGYTF. DNA for the CDR3: TGTGCCAGCAGCCAAGGGCCCCCTGGGTATGGCTACACCTTC.